The entry below gives a single TCR beta chain sequence along with its context. The target antigen is unknown. V was cut by 3 bases and J by 6 bases, with 15 bases left in between. From germline, CDR1 is LGHDT and CDR2 YNNKEL (reference sequence). The CDR3 length is 14 residues. The data were obtained in a study of T cell responses to AZD1222 COVID-19 vaccine. Study-wide results and caveats: The breadth and depth of Spike-specific TCRs increased once two AZD1222 doses had been given. Among vaccine-associated CD4 TCRs, coverage spanned spike, with dominance at 160-218 and 743-854. At study baseline, merely roughly 6 AZD1222 recipients were seropositive. White British ancestry dominated among donors, who included more females, and clonal diversity was possibly underestimated.

Data came from immunoSEQ multiplex PCR; TCRdb stores just in-frame clones and leaves some out. This table holds about 67,000 clones, roughly 84% found once. The sequencing used peripheral blood, collected on day 0 of AZD1222 vaccination. The receptor's source is an adult in good health. The V and J genes are TRBV3-1 (or the pseudogene TRBV3-2) and TRBJ2-7; tentatively, D is TRBD1 (6 bases). CDR3 nucleotides: TGTGCCAGCAGCCAGCTTACAGGGAAAGGCGAGCAGTACTTC. Translated: CASSQLTGKGEQYF.